The 4 T cell receptor beta chains reported below all come from one sample, sequenced in a study of blood T cell repertoires in COVID-19. Here immunoSEQ multiplex PCR was the method, and the copy in TCRdb shows in-frame clones only, minus some. The sample shows about 310,000 clones, about 90% of them seen only once. The source material was peripheral blood. The receptor source for this set is a woman aged 45 to 65 who had recovered from COVID-19.

This chain connects TRBV11-3 to TRBJ2-5; D possibly corresponds to TRBD2 (6 bases). V was cut by 4 bases and J by 11 bases, with 20 bases left in between. The CDR3 consists of 14 residues. Per germline, CDR1 SGHNT and CDR2 YENEEA. The CDR3 protein is CASSSLAMGGTQYF. The CDR3 DNA is TGTGCCAGCAGCTCCCTAGCGATGGGAGGTACTCAGTACTTC.

This chain uses TRBV18 with TRBJ1-4; D not resolved. From germline, CDR1 is KGHSH and CDR2 LQKENI. Trimming took off 1 base at V and 1 base at J, with 7 bases between the two ends. The CDR3 has 15 amino acids. DNA for the CDR3: TGTGCCAGCTCACCACAAGGACTAACTAATGAAAAACTGTTTTTT. Translated: CASSPQGLTNEKLFF.

The chain links TRBV19 to TRBJ2-7; D ambiguous. V dropped 3 bases and J dropped 0 bases, with 12 bases sitting between them. CDR1 LNHDA and CDR2 SQIVND come from the germline V gene (reference sequence). The CDR3 consists of 15 residues. CDR3 coding DNA: TGTGCCAGTAGTATTGGCGGTCCCTCCTCCTACGAGCAGTACTTC. Residues: CASSIGGPSSYEQYF.

J is TRBJ1-5 and V is TRBV19; TRBD1 matches at 9 bases. Germline trimming cut 4 bases from V and 6 bases from J; bases unmatched to any gene: 10. Germline V gives CDR1 LNHDA, CDR2 SQIVND (reference sequence). The CDR3 is 16 amino acids. In nucleotides, the CDR3 is TGTGCCAGTAGTACCTCTAGGACAGGGGTTCGTCAGCCCCAGCATTTT. It specifies CASSTSRTGVRQPQHF.